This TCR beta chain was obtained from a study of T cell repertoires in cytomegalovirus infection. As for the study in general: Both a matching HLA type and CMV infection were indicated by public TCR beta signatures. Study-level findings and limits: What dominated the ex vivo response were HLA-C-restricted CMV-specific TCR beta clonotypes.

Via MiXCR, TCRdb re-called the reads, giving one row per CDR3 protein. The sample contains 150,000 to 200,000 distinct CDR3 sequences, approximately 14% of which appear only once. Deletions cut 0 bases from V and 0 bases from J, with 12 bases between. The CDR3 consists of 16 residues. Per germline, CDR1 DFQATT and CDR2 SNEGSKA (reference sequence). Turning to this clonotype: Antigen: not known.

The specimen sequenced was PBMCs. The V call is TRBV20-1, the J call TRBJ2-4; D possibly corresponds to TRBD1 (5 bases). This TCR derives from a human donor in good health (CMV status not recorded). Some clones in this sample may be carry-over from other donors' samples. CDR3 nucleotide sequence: TGCAGTGCTAGAGACACGCCCGACAGAGCCAAAAACATTCAGTACTTC. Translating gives CSARDTPDRAKNIQYF.